The 29 T cell receptor beta chains given below trace back to one sample, sequenced in a study of early T cells in non-severe SARS-CoV-2 infection (dated by TCRdb to the early 2020s). The library was built by means of 5' RACE. This sample was sequenced with a NextSeq 500. Using fastp at Q25 and MiXCR, TCRdb reprocessed the public reads and kept productive beta chains. Identical CDR3 protein sequences are pooled into one entry, listed with their most common genes and DNA. The sample has around 92,000 distinct CDR3 sequences on record, 9.5% to 11% of them singletons. The top ten clonotypes cover 4.5% to 5.5% of the sample. Sequences were obtained from whole blood. Source of these receptors: an adult who was a healthcare worker with PCR-confirmed SARS-CoV-2 infection or an uninfected control (not recorded which).

This clonotype has only a few counts. This chain connects TRBV20-1 to TRBJ2-3; D remains ambiguous. Looked up from germline, CDR1 is DFQATT and CDR2 is SNEGSKA (reference sequence). Trimming removed 0 bases from V and 0 bases from J, with 13 bases in between. There are 16 residues in the CDR3. The CDR3 protein is CSARDLRKSSTDTQYF. The CDR3 region has the DNA TGCAGTGCTAGAGATCTGAGAAAATCTAGCACAGATACGCAGTATTTT.

This chain connects TRBV7-9 to TRBJ1-6; no clear D. Germline V gene sequence: CDR1 SEHNR, CDR2 FQNEAQ (reference sequence). V was cut by 1 base and J by 6 bases, with 4 bases left in between. The CDR3 is 13 amino acids. The CDR3 sequence is CASSLDSNSPLHF. The CDR3 DNA reads TGTGCCAGCAGCTTAGATAGTAATTCACCCCTCCACTTT.

This clonotype was seen repeatedly, ten times or more. The rearrangement joins TRBV5-1 to TRBJ2-3; D may correspond to TRBD1 or TRBD2 (7 bases each). Germline V gives CDR1 SGHRS, CDR2 YFSETQ. The V and J ends lost 5 bases and 5 bases respectively, with 15 bases between them. The CDR3 has 14 amino acids. The CDR3 spells CASRPGQRGDTQYF. In DNA form, the CDR3 reads TGCGCCAGCAGACCGGGACAGCGGGGAGATACGCAGTATTTT.

This clonotype was observed a handful of times. The gene calls are TRBV5-4 and TRBJ2-7; 9 bases match TRBD2. J gave up 1 base and V 0 bases, and 2 bases lay outside the gene matches. This CDR3 region has 15 residues. Germline CDR1 and CDR2: SGHNT and YYREEE (reference sequence). The CDR3 protein is CASSLASGASYEQYF. CDR3 DNA: TGTGCCAGCAGCTTGGCTAGCGGGGCGTCCTACGAGCAGTACTTC.

This clonotype was counted a few times. The chain combines TRBV6-5 with TRBJ2-4; TRBD1 or TRBD2 may be the D gene (6 bases each). Deletions cut 7 bases from V and 0 bases from J, with 10 bases between. CDR1 and CDR2 from the germline V gene are MNHEY and SVGAGI. This CDR3 region has 14 residues. Here the CDR3 reads CASKGGVAKNIQYF. In DNA form, the CDR3 reads TGTGCCAGCAAGGGGGGAGTAGCCAAAAACATTCAGTACTTC.

This clonotype was recorded many times. This sequence joins TRBV20-1 and TRBJ2-7; D might be TRBD1 or TRBD2, each matching 5 bases. Germline lookup yields CDR1 DFQATT and CDR2 SNEGSKA (reference sequence). The CDR3 consists of 14 residues. V was trimmed by 6 bases and J by 2 bases, leaving 17 bases between them. The CDR3 DNA reads as TGCAGTGCCCCGAGGGGCGCAGGCCCCTACGAGCAGTACTTC. Amino acids: CSAPRGAGPYEQYF.

The chain combines TRBV7-9 with TRBJ2-3; D may be TRBD1 (6 bases). Germline V gene sequence: CDR1 SEHNR, CDR2 FQNEAQ (reference sequence). CDR3 length: 15 amino acids. V was shortened by 6 bases and J by 2 bases, with 15 bases between the two germline ends. The CDR3 here is CASSWTAGYTDTQYF. The CDR3 nucleotides are TGTGCCAGCAGTTGGACAGCAGGATACACAGATACGCAGTATTTT.

This clonotype was counted ten times or more. The chain employs TRBV7-9 and TRBJ2-1, with a weak D call TRBD1 (6 bases). This CDR3 is 12 amino acids long. Trimming shortened V by 1 base and J by 15 bases, and 13 bases separated the two germline ends. The germline V gene encodes CDR1 SEHNR and CDR2 FQNEAQ (reference sequence). The CDR3 DNA is TGTGCCAGCAGCTTAGAACGAGGGGGTTGGTTCTTC. Amino acids: CASSLERGGWFF.

Many counts were recorded for this clonotype. The chain joins TRBV20-1 to TRBJ2-7; TRBD1 matches at 8 bases. Germline V lookup: CDR1 DFQATT, CDR2 SNEGSKA (reference sequence). The CDR3 length is 13 residues. V shed 5 bases and J 2 bases; nucleotides not matched to a gene: 5. CDR3 DNA sequence: TGCAGTGCTTCGGACAGGGCGGCCTACGAGCAGTACTTC. Its protein product is CSASDRAAYEQYF.

This clonotype was recorded a few times. The chain is built from TRBV19 and TRBJ1-5, with 8 nucleotides matching TRBD1. V shed 4 bases, J shed 2 bases, and the junction held 7 bases outside the gene matches. This CDR3 region has 16 residues. Germline lookup yields CDR1 LNHDA and CDR2 SQIVND (reference sequence). CDR3 in DNA: TGTGCCAGTAGTACACCCGACAGGGGTCGCAATCAGCCCCAGCATTTT. Translating gives CASSTPDRGRNQPQHF.

This clonotype was detected ten times or more. V and J are TRBV28 and TRBJ2-7, with 9 bases identical to TRBD1. CDR1 and CDR2 from the germline V gene are MDHEN and SYDVKM. CDR3 length: 15 amino acids. V gave up 7 bases and J gave up 2 bases; unmatched junction bases: 9. DNA for the CDR3: TGTGCCAGCAAACCCGGGACAGGGTCGACCTACGAGCAGTACTTC. Protein sequence: CASKPGTGSTYEQYF.

The rearrangement joins TRBV15 to TRBJ1-1; D gene unclear. CDR3 size: 13 residues. V gave up 4 bases and J gave up 3 bases, with 9 bases separating them. Germline CDR1 reads LNHNV; CDR2 reads YYDKDF (reference sequence). The CDR3: CATSNQVDTEAFF. For the CDR3, the DNA is TGTGCCACCAGCAACCAGGTCGACACTGAAGCTTTCTTT. The full variable domain, in which reference TRBV15 and TRBJ1-1 provide the parts outside the CDR3, is DAMVIQNPRYQVTQFGKPVTLSCSQTLNHNVMYWYQQKSSQAPKLLFHYYDKDFNNEADTPDNFQSRRPNTSFCFLDIRSPGLGDTAMYLCATSNQVDTEAFFGQGTRLTVV.

V usage is TRBV25-1 and J usage is TRBJ1-3; D not certain. Germline V gives CDR1 MGHDK, CDR2 SYGVNS. This CDR3 has 14 residues. V shed 3 bases and J shed 2 bases, with 8 bases lying between them. This CDR3 is CASSDPGTGNTIYF. As DNA, the CDR3 is TGTGCCAGCAGTGACCCAGGTACTGGAAACACCATATATTTT.

The sample holds a few counts of this clonotype. This chain joins TRBV7-9 and TRBJ2-1; D unresolved. The CDR3 sequence is 10 residues long. V was shortened by 2 bases and J by 9 bases, with 2 bases between the two germline ends. Looked up from germline, CDR1 is SEHNR and CDR2 is FQNEAQ (reference sequence). The CDR3 region is CASSLSEQFF. The CDR3 coding sequence is TGTGCCAGCAGCTTAAGTGAGCAGTTCTTC. Full variable domain (remainder filled in from reference TRBV7-9 and TRBJ2-1): DTGVSQNPRHKITKRGQNVTFRCDPISEHNRLYWYRQTLGQGPEFLTYFQNEAQLEKSRLLSDRFSAERPKGSFSTLEIQRTEQGDSAMYLCASSLSEQFFGPGTRLTVL.

This chain joins TRBV2 and TRBJ2-1; a possible D gene is TRBD1 (5 bases). CDR3 length: 16 residues. The V and J ends lost 4 bases and 1 base respectively, with 14 bases between them. The V gene's germline CDR1 is SNHLY and CDR2 FYNNEI. CDR3 amino acids: CASSVTGFRSYNEQFF. CDR3 DNA sequence: TGTGCCAGCAGTGTTACAGGCTTTCGATCCTACAATGAGCAGTTCTTC.

This clonotype has just a few counts. CDR3 DNA sequence: TGCAGTGCTAGAGTTCGGCAGGGCGAGACCCAGTACTTC. This translates into CSARVRQGETQYF. This sequence joins TRBV20-1 and TRBJ2-5; TRBD1 might be the D (5 bases). Germline V gene sequence: CDR1 DFQATT, CDR2 SNEGSKA (reference sequence). The CDR3 sequence is 13 residues long. V was shortened by 1 base and J by 5 bases, with 11 bases between the two germline ends.

The rearrangement joins TRBV12-3 or TRBV12-4 to TRBJ1-6, with D possibly being TRBD1 (5 bases). V dropped 7 bases and J dropped 6 bases, with 19 bases sitting between them. CDR3 length: 16 residues. DNA for the CDR3: TGTGCCAGCACCCCCGGGGCAGGACTATTTAATTCACCCCTCCACTTT. Its protein is CASTPGAGLFNSPLHF.

In its sample, this clonotype was seen a few times. The chain carries TRBV6-1 and TRBJ2-5; possibly TRBD2 for D (6 bases). The CDR3 is 14 residues long. Germline V lookup: CDR1 MNHNS, CDR2 SASEGT. The ends were cut back, 6 bases at V and 2 bases at J, with 13 bases in the middle. The CDR3 region is CASSLALRQETQYF. For the CDR3, the DNA is TGTGCCAGCAGCCTAGCGCTTAGACAAGAGACCCAGTACTTC.

The genes are TRBV10-2 and TRBJ1-2, with D possibly TRBD1 on 5 matching bases. The CDR3 runs to 14 residues. The germline V and J ends were trimmed by 4 bases and 2 bases, with 11 bases remaining between them. CDR1 WSHSY and CDR2 SAAADI come from the germline V gene. The CDR3 sequence is CASSAGGPNYGYTF. CDR3 DNA sequence: TGCGCCAGCAGTGCGGGGGGTCCGAACTATGGCTACACCTTC.

The chain joins TRBV27 to TRBJ2-1, with 9 bases aligning to TRBD1. Unmatched junction bases numbered 8, after V lost 2 bases and J lost 3 bases. The CDR3 has 17 residues. Germline CDR1 is MNHEY and CDR2 is SMNVEV (reference sequence). This CDR3 is CASSLAPGTGFYNEQFF. CDR3 sequence (DNA): TGTGCCAGCAGTTTAGCCCCGGGGACAGGGTTCTACAATGAGCAGTTCTTC.

This clonotype came up a few times. The chain links TRBV24-1 to TRBJ1-1, with TRBD1 as a possible D gene (6 bases). Trimming shortened V by 3 bases and J by 0 bases, and 10 bases separated the two germline ends. The CDR3 runs to 15 residues. Germline lookup yields CDR1 KGHDR and CDR2 SFDVKD. The CDR3 region is CATSDGGAMNTEAFF. The CDR3 nucleotides are TGTGCCACCAGTGATGGGGGGGCTATGAACACTGAAGCTTTCTTT.

This clonotype showed up many times. The chain is built from TRBV5-1 and TRBJ1-1; TRBD1 is a possible D gene (6 bases). This CDR3 region has 14 residues. Trimming removed 4 bases from V and 6 bases from J, with 16 bases in between. The V gene's germline CDR1 is SGHRS and CDR2 YFSETQ. In DNA, the CDR3 is TGCGCCAGCAGCCCGTTACAGGGTGTATCTGAAGCTTTCTTT. The encoded protein is CASSPLQGVSEAFF. Drawing the rest from reference TRBV5-1 and TRBJ1-1, the complete variable domain is KAGVTQTPRYLIKTRGQQVTLSCSPISGHRSVSWYQQTPGQGLQFLFEYFSETQRNKGNFPGRFSGRQFSNSRSEMNVSTLELGDSALYLCASSPLQGVSEAFFGQGTRLTVV.

This clonotype was recorded at least ten times. This chain links TRBV18 with TRBJ1-1; D possibly corresponds to TRBD1 (5 bases). This CDR3 contains 13 residues. V gave up 0 bases and J gave up 4 bases, with 6 bases separating them. Germline CDR1 reads KGHSH; CDR2 reads LQKENI. The CDR3, as DNA: TGTGCCAGCTCACCACCCGGGACCACTGAAGCTTTCTTT. Amino acid sequence: CASSPPGTTEAFF.

There are many counts of this clonotype. This rearrangement joins TRBV12-3 or TRBV12-4 to TRBJ1-6; D may be TRBD1 (6 bases). The ends were cut back, 6 bases at V and 7 bases at J, with 13 bases in the middle. The CDR3 has 14 amino acids. The CDR3 DNA follows: TGTGCCAGCAGGCCTACAGGGAGCAATTCACCCCTCCACTTT. Its translation: CASRPTGSNSPLHF.

The chain combines TRBV9 with TRBJ2-5, with 10 bases matching TRBD1. Germline loops: CDR1 SGDLS, CDR2 YYNGEE. The V gene end was trimmed by 0 bases and the J gene end by 2 bases; junction bases not matched to a gene: 16. CDR3 size: 20 residues. The CDR3 protein is CASSVVSYSGTGAEQETQYF. In DNA, the CDR3 is TGTGCCAGCAGCGTAGTGTCTTATTCAGGGACAGGGGCGGAACAAGAGACCCAGTACTTC.

The chain recombines TRBV4-1 with TRBJ2-1; D is perhaps TRBD2 (5 bases). This CDR3 is 15 amino acids long. The germline V gene encodes CDR1 MGHRA and CDR2 YSYEKL. The ends were cut back, 4 bases at V and 4 bases at J, with 14 bases in the middle. In DNA form, the CDR3 reads TGCGCCAGCAGCCGCTTGACGGGAAGGTACAATGAGCAGTTCTTC. Its translation: CASSRLTGRYNEQFF.

This clonotype was observed a handful of times. This rearrangement joins TRBV2 to TRBJ1-2; D call uncertain. This CDR3 contains 12 residues. Trimming took 3 bases from V and 5 from J, leaving 7 bases between them. Germline CDR1 SNHLY, CDR2 FYNNEI. The CDR3 bases are TGTGCCAGCAGTGATATCGGGTATGGCTACACCTTC. Translated, it gives CASSDIGYGYTF.

Ten or more counts support this clonotype. This chain joins TRBV5-4 and TRBJ2-1; 9 bases match TRBD2. The CDR3 runs to 14 residues. Germline CDR1 SGHNT, CDR2 YYREEE (reference sequence). V lost 0 bases and J lost 9; bases outside the gene matches: 4. CDR3 region: CASSLVAGGIEQFF. The DNA of the CDR3 is TGTGCCAGCAGCTTGGTCGCGGGGGGGATTGAGCAGTTCTTC.

V gene TRBV20-1 combines with J gene TRBJ1-1; D might be TRBD1 (6 bases). Trimming shortened V by 6 bases and J by 3 bases, and 20 bases separated the two germline ends. The CDR3 is 15 amino acids. CDR1 and CDR2 from the germline V gene are DFQATT and SNEGSKA (reference sequence). In DNA, the CDR3 is TGCAGTGCACGAGCTTCCAAGGGGGTACACACTGAAGCTTTCTTT. This codes for CSARASKGVHTEAFF.